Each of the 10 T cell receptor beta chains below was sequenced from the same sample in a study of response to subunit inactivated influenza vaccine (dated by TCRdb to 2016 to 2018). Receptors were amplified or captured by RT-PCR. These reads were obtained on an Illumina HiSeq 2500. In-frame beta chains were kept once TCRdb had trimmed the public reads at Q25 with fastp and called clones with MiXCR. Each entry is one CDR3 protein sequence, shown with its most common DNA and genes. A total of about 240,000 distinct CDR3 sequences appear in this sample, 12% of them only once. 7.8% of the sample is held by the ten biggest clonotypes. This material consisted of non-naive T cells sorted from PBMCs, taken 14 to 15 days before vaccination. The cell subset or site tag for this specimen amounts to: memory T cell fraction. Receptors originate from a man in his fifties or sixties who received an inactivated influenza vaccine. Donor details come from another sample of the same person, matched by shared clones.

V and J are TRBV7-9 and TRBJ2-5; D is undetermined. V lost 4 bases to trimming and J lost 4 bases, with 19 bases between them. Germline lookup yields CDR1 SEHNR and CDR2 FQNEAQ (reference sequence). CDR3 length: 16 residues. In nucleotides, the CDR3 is TGTGCCAGCAGCTCGGGTGAACTCCCAAGGCTAGAGACCCAGTACTTC. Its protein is CASSSGELPRLETQYF.

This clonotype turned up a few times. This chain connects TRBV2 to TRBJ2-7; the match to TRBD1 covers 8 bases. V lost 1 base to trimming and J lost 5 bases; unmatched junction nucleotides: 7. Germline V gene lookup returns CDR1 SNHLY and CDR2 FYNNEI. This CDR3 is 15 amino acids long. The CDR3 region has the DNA TGTGCCAGCAGTGAAGTCGGGGACAGGTACGACGAGCAGTACTTC. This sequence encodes CASSEVGDRYDEQYF.

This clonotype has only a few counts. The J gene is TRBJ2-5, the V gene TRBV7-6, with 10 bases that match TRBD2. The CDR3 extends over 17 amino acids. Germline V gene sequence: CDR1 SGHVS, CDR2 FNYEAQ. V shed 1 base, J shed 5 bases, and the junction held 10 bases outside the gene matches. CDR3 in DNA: TGTGCCAGCAGCTTAGAGGCTAGCGGGGGCTGGAGGGAGACCCAGTACTTC. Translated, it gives CASSLEASGGWRETQYF.

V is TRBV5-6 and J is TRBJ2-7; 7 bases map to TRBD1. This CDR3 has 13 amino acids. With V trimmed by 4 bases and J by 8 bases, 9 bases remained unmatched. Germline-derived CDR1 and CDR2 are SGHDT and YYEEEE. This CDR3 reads CASSPGTETQQYF. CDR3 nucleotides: TGTGCCAGCAGCCCCGGGACAGAAACCCAGCAGTACTTC. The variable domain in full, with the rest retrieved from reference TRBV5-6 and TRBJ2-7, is DAGVTQSPTHLIKTRGQQVTLRCSPKSGHDTVSWYQQALGQGPQFIFQYYEEEERQRGNFPDRFSGHQFPNYSSELNVNALLLGDSALYLCASSPGTETQQYFGPGTRLTVT.

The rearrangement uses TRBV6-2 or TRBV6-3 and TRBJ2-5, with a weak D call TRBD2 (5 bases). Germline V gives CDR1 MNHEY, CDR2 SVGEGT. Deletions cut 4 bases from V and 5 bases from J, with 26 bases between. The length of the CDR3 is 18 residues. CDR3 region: CASSFFPGDLTIRETQYF. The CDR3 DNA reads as TGTGCCAGCAGTTTTTTTCCCGGAGACCTGACTATTAGGGAGACCCAGTACTTC.

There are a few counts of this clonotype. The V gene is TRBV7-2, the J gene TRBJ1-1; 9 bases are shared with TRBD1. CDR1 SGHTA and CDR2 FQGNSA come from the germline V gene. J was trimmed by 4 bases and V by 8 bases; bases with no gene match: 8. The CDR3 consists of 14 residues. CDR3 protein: CASAEQGQGTEAFF. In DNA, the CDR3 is TGTGCCAGCGCTGAACAGGGACAGGGCACTGAAGCTTTCTTT.

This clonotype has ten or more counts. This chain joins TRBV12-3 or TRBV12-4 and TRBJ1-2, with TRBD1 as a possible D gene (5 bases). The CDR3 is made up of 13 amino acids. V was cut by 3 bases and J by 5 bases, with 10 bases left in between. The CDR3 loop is CASSFPRGYGYTF. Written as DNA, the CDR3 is TGTGCCAGCAGTTTTCCCCGGGGGTATGGCTACACCTTC.

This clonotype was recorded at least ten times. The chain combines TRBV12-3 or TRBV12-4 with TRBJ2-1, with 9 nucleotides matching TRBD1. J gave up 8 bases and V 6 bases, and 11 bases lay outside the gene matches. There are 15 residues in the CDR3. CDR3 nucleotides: TGTGCCAGCAGCAAGGGGACAGGGCTGGGGGATGAGCAGTTCTTC. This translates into CASSKGTGLGDEQFF.

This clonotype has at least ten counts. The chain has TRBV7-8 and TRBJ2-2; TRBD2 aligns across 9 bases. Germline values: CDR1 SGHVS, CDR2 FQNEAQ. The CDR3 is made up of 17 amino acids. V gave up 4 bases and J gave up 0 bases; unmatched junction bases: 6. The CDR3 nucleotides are TGTGCCAGCAGCTCCTCTGCGGGAGGGCCGAACACCGGGGAGCTGTTTTTT. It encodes CASSSSAGGPNTGELFF. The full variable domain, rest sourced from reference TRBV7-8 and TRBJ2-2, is GAGVSQSPRYKVAKRGQDVALRCDPISGHVSLFWYQQALGQGPEFLTYFQNEAQLDKSGLPSDRFFAERPEGSVSTLKIQRTQQEDSAVYLCASSSSAGGPNTGELFFGEGSRLTVL.

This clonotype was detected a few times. CDR3 sequence: CASRSGGYTF. CDR3 DNA sequence: TGTGCCAGCAGGTCAGGCGGCTACACCTTC. V and J are TRBV7-2 and TRBJ1-2; no clear D gene. The germline V gene encodes CDR1 SGHTA and CDR2 FQGNSA. Deletions cut 6 bases from V and 8 bases from J, with 7 bases between. CDR3 length: 10 residues.